The source of this TCR beta chain is a study of cytomegalovirus exposure and HLA in healthy donors. Findings and limits, study-wide: HLA-A and HLA-B allele assignments for most subjects were reportedly predicted accurately using TCR beta sequences.

These donors counted as nominally healthy when sampled, but unrecorded immune exposures were likely. The primer mix had 60 Vbeta and 13 Jbeta primers. Profiled with immunoSEQ multiplex PCR; TCRdb holds only in-frame clones, not every one. The sample includes 130,000 to 150,000 clones. As to this clone: The antigen is not known.

The CDR3 contains 12 residues. The V end was cut by 8 bases, the J end by 5 bases, with 12 bases between. Looked up from germline, CDR1 is SEHNR and CDR2 is FQNEAQ (reference sequence). The sequenced material came from PBMCs. This clonotype was obtained from a middle-aged man in good health and CMV-seronegative. V and J are TRBV7-9 and TRBJ1-1; D possibly corresponds to TRBD1 (5 bases). The CDR3 DNA sequence: TGTGCCAGCGGGGGGGGAGGGACTGAAGCTTTCTTT. It encodes CASGGGGTEAFF.